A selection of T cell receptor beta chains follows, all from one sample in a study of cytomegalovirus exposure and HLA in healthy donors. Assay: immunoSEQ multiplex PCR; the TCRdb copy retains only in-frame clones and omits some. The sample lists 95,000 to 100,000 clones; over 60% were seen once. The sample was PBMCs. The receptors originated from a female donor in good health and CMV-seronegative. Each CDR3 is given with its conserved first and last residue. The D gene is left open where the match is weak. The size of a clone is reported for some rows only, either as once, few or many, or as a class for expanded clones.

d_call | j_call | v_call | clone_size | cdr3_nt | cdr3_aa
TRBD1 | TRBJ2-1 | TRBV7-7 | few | TGTGCTAGCAGACCCGGGACAGGGGGCCCCACGGTCGGGGAGCAGTTCTTC | CASRPGTGGPTVGEQFF
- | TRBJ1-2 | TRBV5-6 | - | TGTGCCAGGAGGGCTAACTATGGCTACACCTTC | CARRANYGYTF
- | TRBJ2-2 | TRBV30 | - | TGTGCCTGGGGTCCAGGGCGGAACACCGGGGAGCTGTTTTTT | CAWGPGRNTGELFF
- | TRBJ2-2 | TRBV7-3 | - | TGTGCCAGCAGCCTGGGGGCAGGGAGCACCGGGGAGCTGTTTTTT | CASSLGAGSTGELFF
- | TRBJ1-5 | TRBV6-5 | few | TGTGCCAGCAGGGAAGAGGGACAGCCCCAGCATTTT | CASREEGQPQHF
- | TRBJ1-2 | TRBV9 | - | TGTGCCAGCAGCGTAGGGCAGGGGACCGGCTACACCTTC | CASSVGQGTGYTF
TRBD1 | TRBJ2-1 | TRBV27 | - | TGTGCCAGCACCGGGGACAGCACCTACAATGAGCAGTTCTTC | CASTGDSTYNEQFF
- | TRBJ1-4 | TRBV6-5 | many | TGTGCCAGCAGCCTGACATCAACTAATGAAAAACTGTTTTTT | CASSLTSTNEKLFF
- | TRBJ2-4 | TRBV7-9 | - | TGTGCCAGCAGCTCCCTCCGGAGTCCCAAAAACATTCAGTACTTC | CASSSLRSPKNIQYF
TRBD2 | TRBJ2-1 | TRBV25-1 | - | TGTGCCAGCAGTCCCGGGGGTAGCGGGGCTACCTACAATGAGCAGTTCTTC | CASSPGGSGATYNEQFF
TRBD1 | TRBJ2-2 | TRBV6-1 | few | TGTGCCAGCAGATATAACAGGGGGGACACCGGGGAGCTGTTTTTT | CASRYNRGDTGELFF
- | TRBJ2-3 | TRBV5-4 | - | TGTGCCAGCAGCTTGCAAAGCACAGATACGCAGTATTTT | CASSLQSTDTQYF
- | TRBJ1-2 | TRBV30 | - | TGTGCCTGGAATCCGGGAGGGAATGGCTACACCTTC | CAWNPGGNGYTF
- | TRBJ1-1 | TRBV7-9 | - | TGTGCCAGCAGCCCCCCGGGGAACACTGAAGCTTTCTTT | CASSPPGNTEAFF
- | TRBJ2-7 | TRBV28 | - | TGTGCCAGCAGTTTGGGTCGTCGGCGGGGTGACTCCTACGAGCAGTACTTC | CASSLGRRRGDSYEQYF
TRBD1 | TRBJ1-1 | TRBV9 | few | TGTGCCAGCAGCGCCACAGGGGGTGACACTGAAGCTTTCTTT | CASSATGGDTEAFF
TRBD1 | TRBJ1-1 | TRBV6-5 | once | TGTGCCAGCAGTTATTGGACAGGGAACACTGAAGCTTTCTTT | CASSYWTGNTEAFF
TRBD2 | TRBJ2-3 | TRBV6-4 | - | TGTGCCAGCAGTGCAAACATCCTAGCGGGGGGGAGAGATACGCAGTATTTT | CASSANILAGGRDTQYF
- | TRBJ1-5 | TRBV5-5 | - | TGTGCCAGCAGCTTGCTCGGTCAGCCCCAGCATTTT | CASSLLGQPQHF
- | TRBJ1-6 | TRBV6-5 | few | TGTGCCAGCAGTCTGGGCCTTTATAATTCACCCCTCCACTTT | CASSLGLYNSPLHF
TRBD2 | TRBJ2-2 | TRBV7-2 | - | TGTGCCAGCAGCACGTCAACCGGGACTAGGGGAACCGGGGAGCTGTTTTTT | CASSTSTGTRGTGELFF
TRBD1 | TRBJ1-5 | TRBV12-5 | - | TGTGCTAGTGGCCTCCTCCGGACAGGGTATAGCAATCAGCCCCAGCATTTT | CASGLLRTGYSNQPQHF
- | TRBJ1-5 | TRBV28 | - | TGTGCCAGCAGTTTAGACATTAATCAGCCCCAGCATTTT | CASSLDINQPQHF
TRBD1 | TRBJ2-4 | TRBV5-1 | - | TGCGCCAGCAGCGAGGACAGGGGGTTTGTGAACATTCAGTACTTC | CASSEDRGFVNIQYF
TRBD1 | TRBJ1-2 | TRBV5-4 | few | TGTGCCAGCAGCTCCGGGACAGAAAACTATGGCTACACCTTC | CASSSGTENYGYTF
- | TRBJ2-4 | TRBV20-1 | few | TGCAGTGCTGATACAGGGCCGTACTTC | CSADTGPYF
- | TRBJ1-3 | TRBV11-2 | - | TGTGCCAGCAGCCTTGGACAGACCCTCGTTGGAAACACCATATATTTT | CASSLGQTLVGNTIYF
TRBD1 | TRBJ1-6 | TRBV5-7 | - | TGTGCCAGCAGCCCCGACAGGGGTGATTCACCCCTCCACTTT | CASSPDRGDSPLHF
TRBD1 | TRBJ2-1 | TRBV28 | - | TGTGCCAGCAGTTTTCTTTTGCGACAGGGGGCGAATGAGCAGTTCTTC | CASSFLLRQGANEQFF
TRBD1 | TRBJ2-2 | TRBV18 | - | TGTGCCAGCTCACCACTCGGACAGGGTTTGACCGGGGAGCTGTTTTTT | CASSPLGQGLTGELFF
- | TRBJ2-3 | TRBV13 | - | TGTGCCAGCAGCGCCTTAGATGGAGATACGCAGTATTTT | CASSALDGDTQYF
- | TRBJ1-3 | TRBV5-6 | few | TGTGCCAGCAGCTTGGTAGAGACTAGGAACACCATATATTTT | CASSLVETRNTIYF
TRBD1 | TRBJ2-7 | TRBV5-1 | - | TGCGCCAGCAGCTTCGGGGGACAGGGGTCTTACGAGCAGTACTTC | CASSFGGQGSYEQYF
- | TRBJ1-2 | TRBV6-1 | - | TGTGCCAGCAGTGAACTGAACTATGGCTACACCTTC | CASSELNYGYTF
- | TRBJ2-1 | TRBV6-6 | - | TGTGCCAGCAGTTACGAGTACAATGAGCAGTTCTTC | CASSYEYNEQFF
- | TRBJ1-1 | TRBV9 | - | TGTGCCAGCAGCGCCACCGGAGGGAACACTGAAGCTTTCTTT | CASSATGGNTEAFF
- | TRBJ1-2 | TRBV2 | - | TGTGCCAGCAGTGAGGCGGTTGCTAACTATGGCTACACCTTC | CASSEAVANYGYTF
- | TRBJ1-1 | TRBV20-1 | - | TGCAGTGCTGACTCTCAGCCGGTAGCTTTCTTT | CSADSQPVAFF
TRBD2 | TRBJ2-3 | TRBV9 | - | TGTGCCAGCAGCGACGGACTAGCGGGGGCCACAGATACGCAGTATTTT | CASSDGLAGATDTQYF
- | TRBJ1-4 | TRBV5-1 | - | TGCGCCAGCAGCCCCGCTCCCGGACTTCACTTCAATGAAAAACTGTTTTTT | CASSPAPGLHFNEKLFF
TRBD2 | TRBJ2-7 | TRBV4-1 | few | TGCGCCAGCAGCCAAGGAGGAACTAGCGCCTACGAGCAGTACTTC | CASSQGGTSAYEQYF
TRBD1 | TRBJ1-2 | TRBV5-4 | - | TGTGCCAGCAGCTCGGACAGGGGGTATGGCTACACCTTC | CASSSDRGYGYTF
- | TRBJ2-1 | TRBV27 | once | TGTGCCAGCAGTTTAGAGCAGTCAGGTGAGCAGTTCTTC | CASSLEQSGEQFF
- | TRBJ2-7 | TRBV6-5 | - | TGTGCCAACACTAGGGGGTCCCCCCGCTACGAGCAGTACTTC | CANTRGSPRYEQYF
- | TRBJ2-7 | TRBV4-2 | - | TGTGCCAGCAGCCAAGTTGGGGGGACGGCTGAATACTACGAGCAGTACTTC | CASSQVGGTAEYYEQYF
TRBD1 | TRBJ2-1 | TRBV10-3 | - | TGTGCCACCAGGGACAGGGGAAGGGTGACGGCTTCCTCCTACAATGAGCAGTTCTTC | CATRDRGRVTASSYNEQFF
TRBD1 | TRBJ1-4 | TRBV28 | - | TGTGCCAGCAGTCCCGGGACAGGGGCGAAACTGTTTTTT | CASSPGTGAKLFF
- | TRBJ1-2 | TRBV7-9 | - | TGTGCCAGCAGCTTAGTTGGGCAGCAGGGCTACACCTTC | CASSLVGQQGYTF
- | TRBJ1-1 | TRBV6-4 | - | TGTGCCAGCAGCCTACAGGGCGAGGGCACTGAAGCTTTCTTT | CASSLQGEGTEAFF